A selection of T cell receptor beta chains follows, all from one sample in a study of T cell responses to AZD1222 COVID-19 vaccine. Some clones are missing from TCRdb's copy, which holds only in-frame ones; the method was immunoSEQ multiplex PCR. This sample has roughly 120,000 clones; roughly 86% occur once, and the top ten carry about 16%. Material: peripheral blood, obtained 28 days after the second AZD1222 dose. All receptors come from an adult who received the AZD1222 COVID-19 vaccine. The CDR3 runs from the conserved cysteine through the conserved F or W. The order of the fields is D gene, clone size, J gene, V gene, CDR3 DNA, CDR3 protein. The D gene is left open where the match is weak. Clone sizes are given selectively: once, few, many, or a class where the clone is expanded.

D gene: TRBD1; clone size: NA; J gene: TRBJ1-2; V gene: TRBV29-1; CDR3 DNA: TGCAGCGTTGAAGCTCGGACAGGGCCTGGCTCTGGCTACACCTTC; CDR3 protein: CSVEARTGPGSGYTF
D gene: TRBD2; clone size: NA; J gene: TRBJ2-7; V gene: TRBV16; CDR3 DNA: TGTGCCAGCAGCCAATCCACGGGAGGGAACTACGAGCAGTACTTC; CDR3 protein: CASSQSTGGNYEQYF
D gene: NA; clone size: NA; J gene: TRBJ1-2; V gene: TRBV19; CDR3 DNA: TGTGCCAGTAGTGGACCGGCGGGACCGGACTATGGCTACACCTTC; CDR3 protein: CASSGPAGPDYGYTF
D gene: NA; clone size: NA; J gene: TRBJ1-1; V gene: TRBV13; CDR3 DNA: TGTGCCAGCAGCCCGCCGCGGGACCGCCGAAACACTGAAGCTTTCTTT; CDR3 protein: CASSPPRDRRNTEAFF
D gene: NA; clone size: once; J gene: TRBJ1-2; V gene: TRBV29-1; CDR3 DNA: TGCAGCACCAGACAGACTCCCTGGCAGGGCTACACCTTC; CDR3 protein: CSTRQTPWQGYTF
D gene: NA; clone size: NA; J gene: TRBJ1-2; V gene: TRBV18; CDR3 DNA: TGTGCCAGCTCACCACCTCAGGGATATGGCTACACCTTC; CDR3 protein: CASSPPQGYGYTF
D gene: NA; clone size: NA; J gene: TRBJ2-7; V gene: TRBV4-1; CDR3 DNA: TGCGCCAGCAGCCAAGTTTCAAGTGTGTCCTACGAGCAGTACTTC; CDR3 protein: CASSQVSSVSYEQYF
D gene: TRBD2; clone size: NA; J gene: TRBJ2-3; V gene: TRBV19; CDR3 DNA: TGTGCCAGTAGTATAAGTGGAGGAGCGGGAGGATCAGATACGCAGTATTTT; CDR3 protein: CASSISGGAGGSDTQYF
D gene: NA; clone size: NA; J gene: TRBJ2-3; V gene: TRBV18; CDR3 DNA: TGTGCCAGCTCACCATTTGGGGGAGAGGGCACAGATACGCAGTATTTT; CDR3 protein: CASSPFGGEGTDTQYF
D gene: TRBD2; clone size: NA; J gene: TRBJ2-2; V gene: TRBV7-2; CDR3 DNA: TGTGCCAGCAGCTTACTAGCGGGAGAGTACACCGGGGAGCTGTTTTTT; CDR3 protein: CASSLLAGEYTGELFF